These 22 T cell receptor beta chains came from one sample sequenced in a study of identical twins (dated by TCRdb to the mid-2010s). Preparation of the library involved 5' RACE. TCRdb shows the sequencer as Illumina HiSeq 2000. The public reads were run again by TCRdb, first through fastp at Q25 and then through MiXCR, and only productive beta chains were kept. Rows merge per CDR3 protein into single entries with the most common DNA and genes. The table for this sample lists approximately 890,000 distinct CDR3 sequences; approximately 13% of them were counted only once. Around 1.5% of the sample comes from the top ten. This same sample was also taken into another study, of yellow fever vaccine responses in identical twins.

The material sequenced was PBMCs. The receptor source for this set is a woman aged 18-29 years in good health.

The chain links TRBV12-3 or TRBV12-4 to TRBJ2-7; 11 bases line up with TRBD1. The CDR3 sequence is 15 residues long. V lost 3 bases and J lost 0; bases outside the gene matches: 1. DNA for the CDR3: TGTGCCAGCAGTTTTGGGACAGGGGGCTCCTACGAGCAGTACTTC. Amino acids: CASSFGTGGSYEQYF.

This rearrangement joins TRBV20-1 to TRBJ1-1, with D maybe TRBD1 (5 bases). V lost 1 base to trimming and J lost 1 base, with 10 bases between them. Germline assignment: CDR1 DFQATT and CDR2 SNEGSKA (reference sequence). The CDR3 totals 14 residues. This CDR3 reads CSARGSDRNTEAFF. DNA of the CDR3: TGCAGTGCTAGAGGGTCCGACAGGAACACTGAAGCTTTCTTT.

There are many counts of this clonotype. CDR3 loop: CASSYSGQRGTEAFF. The CDR3, as DNA: TGTGCCAGCAGCTATTCGGGACAGAGGGGCACTGAAGCTTTCTTT. The chain uses TRBV11-2 and TRBJ1-1, with 7 bases that match TRBD1. Germline V CDR1 and CDR2: SGHAT, FQNNGV. The CDR3 runs 15 residues. Trimming removed 4 bases from V and 4 bases from J; junction bases left unmatched: 9.

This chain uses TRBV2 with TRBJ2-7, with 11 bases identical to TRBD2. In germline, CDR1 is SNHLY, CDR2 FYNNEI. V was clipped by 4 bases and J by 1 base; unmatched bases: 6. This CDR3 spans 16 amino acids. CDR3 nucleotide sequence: TGTGCCAGCAGTGGCTCCGGGACTAGCGGTTCCTACGAGCAGTACTTC. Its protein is CASSGSGTSGSYEQYF.

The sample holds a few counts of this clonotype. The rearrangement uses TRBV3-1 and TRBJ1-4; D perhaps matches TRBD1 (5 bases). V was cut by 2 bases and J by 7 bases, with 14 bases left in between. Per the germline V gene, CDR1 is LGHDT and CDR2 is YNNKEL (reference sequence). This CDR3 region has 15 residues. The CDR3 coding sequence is TGTGCCAGCAGCCAACTCCCGGGACCTGGTGAAAAACTGTTTTTT. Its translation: CASSQLPGPGEKLFF. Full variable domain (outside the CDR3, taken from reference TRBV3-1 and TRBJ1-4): DTAVSQTPKYLVTQMGNDKSIKCEQNLGHDTMYWYKQDSKKFLKIMFSYNNKELIINETVPNRFSPKSPDKAHLNLHINSLELGDSAVYFCASSQLPGPGEKLFFGSGTQLSVL.

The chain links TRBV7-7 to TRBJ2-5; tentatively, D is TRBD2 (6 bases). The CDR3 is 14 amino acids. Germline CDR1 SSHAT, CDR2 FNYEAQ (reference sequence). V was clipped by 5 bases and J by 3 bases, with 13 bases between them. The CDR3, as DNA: TGTGCCAGCAGCCAGGAGGGCCCGGAAGAGACCCAGTACTTC. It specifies CASSQEGPEETQYF. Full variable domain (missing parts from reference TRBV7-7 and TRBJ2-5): GAGVSQSPRYKVTKRGQDVTLRCDPISSHATLYWYQQALGQGPEFLTYFNYEAQPDKSGLPSDRFSAERPEGSISTLTIQRTEQRDSAMYRCASSQEGPEETQYFGPGTRLLVL.

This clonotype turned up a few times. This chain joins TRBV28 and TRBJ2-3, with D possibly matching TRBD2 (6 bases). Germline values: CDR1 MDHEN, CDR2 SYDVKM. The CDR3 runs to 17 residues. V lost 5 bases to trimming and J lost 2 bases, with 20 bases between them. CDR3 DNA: TGTGCCAGCAGTCCCCTCGTGCGGGGCGCGTACACAGATACGCAGTATTTT. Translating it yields CASSPLVRGAYTDTQYF. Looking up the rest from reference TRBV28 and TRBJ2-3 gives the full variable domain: DVKVTQSSRYLVKRTGEKVFLECVQDMDHENMFWYRQDPGLGLRLIYFSYDVKMKEKGDIPEGYSVSREKKERFSLILESASTNQTSMYLCASSPLVRGAYTDTQYFGPGTRLTVL.

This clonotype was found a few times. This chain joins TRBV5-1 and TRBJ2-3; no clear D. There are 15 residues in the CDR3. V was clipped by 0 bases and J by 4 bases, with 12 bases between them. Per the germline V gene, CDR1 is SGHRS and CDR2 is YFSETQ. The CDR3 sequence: CASSLDLPTADTQYF. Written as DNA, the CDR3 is TGCGCCAGCAGCTTGGACCTCCCAACGGCAGATACGCAGTATTTT.

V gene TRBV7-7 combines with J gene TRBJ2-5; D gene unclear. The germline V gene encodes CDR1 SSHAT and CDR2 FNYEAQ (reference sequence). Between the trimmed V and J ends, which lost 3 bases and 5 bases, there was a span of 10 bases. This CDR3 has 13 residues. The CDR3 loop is CASSFAVTETQYF. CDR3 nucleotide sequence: TGTGCCAGCAGCTTTGCGGTAACGGAGACCCAGTACTTC.

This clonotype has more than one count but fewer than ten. CDR3 bases: TGCAGTGCTAGTGTGAGCTCCTACGAGCAGTACTTC. This gives the protein CSASVSSYEQYF. The rearrangement joins TRBV20-1 to TRBJ2-7; D is ambiguous. V was clipped by 3 bases and J by 0 bases, with 6 bases between them. The CDR3 loop spans 12 amino acids. The germline V gene encodes CDR1 DFQATT and CDR2 SNEGSKA (reference sequence).

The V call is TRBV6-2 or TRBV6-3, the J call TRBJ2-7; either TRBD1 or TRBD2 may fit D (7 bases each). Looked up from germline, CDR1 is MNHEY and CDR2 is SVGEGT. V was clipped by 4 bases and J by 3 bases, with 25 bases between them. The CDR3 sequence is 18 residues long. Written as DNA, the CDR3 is TGTGCCAGCAGTTTTTCAGGGGGGGCAGGGAACCAAAACTACGAGCAGTACTTC. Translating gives CASSFSGGAGNQNYEQYF.

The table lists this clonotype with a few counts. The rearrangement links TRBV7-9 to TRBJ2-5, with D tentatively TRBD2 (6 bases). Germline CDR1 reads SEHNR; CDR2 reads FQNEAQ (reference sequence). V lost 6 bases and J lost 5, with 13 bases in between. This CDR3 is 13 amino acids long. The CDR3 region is CASSTGLIETQYF. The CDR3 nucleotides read TGTGCCAGCAGTACAGGACTAATTGAGACCCAGTACTTC. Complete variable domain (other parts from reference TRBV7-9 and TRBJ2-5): DTGVSQNPRHKITKRGQNVTFRCDPISEHNRLYWYRQTLGQGPEFLTYFQNEAQLEKSRLLSDRFSAERPKGSFSTLEIQRTEQGDSAMYLCASSTGLIETQYFGPGTRLLVL.

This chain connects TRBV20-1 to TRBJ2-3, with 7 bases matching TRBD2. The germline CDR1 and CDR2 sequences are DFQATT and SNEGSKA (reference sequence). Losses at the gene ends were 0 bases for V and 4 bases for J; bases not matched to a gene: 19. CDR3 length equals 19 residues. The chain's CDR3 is CSAREVGSGIFRFPDTQYF. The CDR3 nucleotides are TGCAGTGCTAGAGAAGTAGGAAGCGGGATTTTTAGGTTTCCAGATACGCAGTATTTT.

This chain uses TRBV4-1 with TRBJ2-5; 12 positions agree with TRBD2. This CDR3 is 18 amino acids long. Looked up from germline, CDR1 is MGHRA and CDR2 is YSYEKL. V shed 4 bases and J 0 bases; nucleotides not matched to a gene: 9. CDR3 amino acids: CASSPWLAGGPNQETQYF. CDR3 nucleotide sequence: TGCGCCAGCAGCCCCTGGCTAGCGGGAGGGCCGAACCAAGAGACCCAGTACTTC.

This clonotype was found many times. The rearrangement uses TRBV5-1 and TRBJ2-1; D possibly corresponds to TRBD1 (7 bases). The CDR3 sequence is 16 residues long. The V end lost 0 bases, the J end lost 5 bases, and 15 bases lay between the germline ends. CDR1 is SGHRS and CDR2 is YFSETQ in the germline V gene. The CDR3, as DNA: TGCGCCAGCAGCTTGGAGGGCAGGAGGGGGCACAATGAGCAGTTCTTC. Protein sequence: CASSLEGRRGHNEQFF.

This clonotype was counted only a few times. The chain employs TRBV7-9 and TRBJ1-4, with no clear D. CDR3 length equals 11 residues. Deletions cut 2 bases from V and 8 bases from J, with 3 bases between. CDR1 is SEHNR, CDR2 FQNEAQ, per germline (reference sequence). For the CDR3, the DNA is TGTGCCAGCAGCTTACTCGAAAAACTGTTTTTT. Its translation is CASSLLEKLFF.

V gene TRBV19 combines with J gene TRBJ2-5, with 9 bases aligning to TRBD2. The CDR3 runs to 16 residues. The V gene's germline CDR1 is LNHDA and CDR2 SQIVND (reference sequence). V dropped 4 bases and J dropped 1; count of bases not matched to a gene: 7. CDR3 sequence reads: CASSKIAGAPQETQYF. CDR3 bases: TGTGCCAGTAGTAAAATAGCGGGAGCCCCCCAAGAGACCCAGTACTTC.

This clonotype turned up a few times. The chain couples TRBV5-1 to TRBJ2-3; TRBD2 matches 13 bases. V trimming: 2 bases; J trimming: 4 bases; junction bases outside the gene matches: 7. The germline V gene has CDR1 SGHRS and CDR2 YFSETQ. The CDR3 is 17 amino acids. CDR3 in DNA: TGCGCCAGCAGCTTCGAGAGACTAGCGGGGGGCCCAGATACGCAGTATTTT. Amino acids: CASSFERLAGGPDTQYF.

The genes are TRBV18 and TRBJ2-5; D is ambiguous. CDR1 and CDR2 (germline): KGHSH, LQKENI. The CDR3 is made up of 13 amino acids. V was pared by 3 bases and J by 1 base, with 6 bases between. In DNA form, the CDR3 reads TGTGCCAGCTCACCCCCTCTCCAAGAGACCCAGTACTTC. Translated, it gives CASSPPLQETQYF.

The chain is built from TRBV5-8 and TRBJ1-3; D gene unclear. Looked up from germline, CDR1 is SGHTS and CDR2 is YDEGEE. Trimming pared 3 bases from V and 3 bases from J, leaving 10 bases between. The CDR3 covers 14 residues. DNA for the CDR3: TGTGCCAGCAGCTCCGGTGAGATTGGAAACACCATATATTTT. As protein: CASSSGEIGNTIYF.

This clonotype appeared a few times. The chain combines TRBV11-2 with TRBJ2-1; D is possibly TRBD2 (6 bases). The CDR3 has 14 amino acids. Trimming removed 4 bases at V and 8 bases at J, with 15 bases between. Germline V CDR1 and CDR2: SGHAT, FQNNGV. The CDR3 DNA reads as TGTGCCAGCAGCTCCCCGGGGGAGATCCATGAGCAGTTCTTC. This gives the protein CASSSPGEIHEQFF. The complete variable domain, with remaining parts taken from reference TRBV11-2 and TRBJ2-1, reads EAGVAQSPRYKIIEKRQSVAFWCNPISGHATLYWYQQILGQGPKLLIQFQNNGVVDDSQLPKDRFSAERLKGVDSTLKIQPAKLEDSAVYLCASSSPGEIHEQFFGPGTRLTVL.

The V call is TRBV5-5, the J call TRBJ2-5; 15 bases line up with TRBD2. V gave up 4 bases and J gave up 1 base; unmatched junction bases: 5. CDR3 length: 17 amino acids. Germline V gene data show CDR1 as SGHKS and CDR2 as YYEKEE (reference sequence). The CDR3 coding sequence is TGTGCCAGCAGCCCTGGGACTAGCGGGGGGAGCCAAGAGACCCAGTACTTC. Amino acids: CASSPGTSGGSQETQYF.